This TCR beta chain was recorded in a study of shared clonotypes between healthy human individuals (dated by TCRdb to between 2020 and 2021). About the full investigation: A couple of women and a few men aged 18 to 49 years were included in the cohort. Between about 0.9 and 9 billion PBMCs per donor were obtained by leukapheresis. For each donor, CD4 naive and CD4 memory were each run on three plates, CD8 naive on two plates, and CD8 memory on one plate. To estimate repertoire size and how much clonotypes are shared between individuals, the study performed deep sequencing of blood TCR repertoires from roughly five healthy adults. Different laboratories and diverse techniques were used to prepare libraries and sequence TCR repertoires, to increase sequencing depth and limit assay-specific biases. Broader findings and caveats from the paper: The genetic and exposure-history diversity represented was limited by the small number of donors. Sharing across a few donors was observed for about 5% of naive CD4, over 3% of naive CD8, around 2.5% of memory CD4, and about 0.38% of memory CD8 clonotypes. Pairwise subsampling indicated that sequencing depth was expected to affect the degree of clonotype sharing among donors. Even with the large sequencing depth, rarefaction of the sorted-subset datasets indicated that sequencing was incomplete. Compared with non-shared clonotypes, the clonotypes found in all four sorted-subset donors had higher generation probabilities. Only blood was sampled, and tissue TCR repertoires likely differ from those in blood. Estimated clonotype richness was generally larger for naive than for memory subsets.

Donors were healthy HIV-negative adults with no recently reported acute infections or vaccinations. Every donor was a Caucasian adult residing in Nashville, Tennessee, USA. Magnetic negative selection was used to enrich CD4+ T cells, after which naive cells were positively selected on CD45RA and the negative fraction became the memory subset. After blood collection by leukapheresis, PBMCs were isolated using Ficoll-Histopaque density gradient centrifugation and then cryopreserved in the vapor phase of liquid nitrogen. Analytical flow cytometry was used to check the purity and quantity of every magnetically sorted T cell population. Genomic DNA was isolated from each sorted fraction and quantified by UV absorbance on a Nanodrop 2000c. A word on this clone: Which antigen it targets is not known. Per-nucleotide qualities are absent, and no much larger clonotype sits a single base away.

The CDR3 contains 11 residues, cysteine and phenylalanine counted. CDR3 DNA only is kept here, 33 bases in frame from base 1. CDR1 and CDR2 are read off the germline V gene as MNHEY and SVGAGI. Trimming at the junction amounts to 2 bases on V and 3 bases on J, and the germline ends lie 2 bases apart. TCR CDR3 regions were amplified from genomic DNA by multiplex PCR using the deep immunoSEQ assay. Genomic DNA extracted from each cell subset was distributed evenly over all wells of several immunoSEQ 96-well plates, and each plate served as one replicate. For sorted subsets, each replicate PCR was loaded with about 200 ng genomic DNA, equivalent to approximately 27,000 T cell genomes. Purified libraries were measured with a Qubit 3.0 fluorometer, size-checked on a Bioanalyzer 2100, and measured again with the KAPA Library Quantification kit. Each immunoSEQ 96-well plate was sequenced on its own single-read 150-cycle Illumina NextSeq 550 flow cell. In the source study's methods: Because the immunoSEQ output included only junctional sequences and no quality scores, the filtering could not be the same as the filtering used for full-length reads. To assign V/J genes and CDR3, sequences were annotated using PyIR, a Python wrapper for IgBLAST v1.9, with IMGT germline references. Reads were filtered out if the reads had weak V/J assignments (E-value above 1e-6), no CDR3, stop codons, out-of-frame junctions, or ambiguous translated residues. V3J clonotypes were defined by identical inferred V gene, J gene, and CDR3 amino acid sequence. Percentage overlap between repertoires was computed as shared unique clonotypes divided by the size of the smaller repertoire. Richness of each repertoire was evaluated using RTK rarefaction, the Chao1 estimator, and Recon v2.1 estimates of unobserved clonotypes. Generation probabilities for all TCRbeta clonotypes obtained by the gDNA method from a few donors were computed using OLGA. TCRdb took over this immuneACCESS table, retaining in-frame rearrangements with V and J assigned. Such tables are incomplete; in checked studies, under half of the missing clones stem from an unresolved V gene, and the remainder is unexplained. D and trimming were read from the DNA, whereas the V and J calls and clone size are those reported in that table. For this sample there are millions of clones; 85% to 95% appear just once. Of the sample, 0.13% is held by the ten largest clones.

This TCR came from a young man in good health. Here the chain combines TRBV6-5 and TRBJ2-7; the D gene lacks a confident call. Specimen: naive CD4+ T cells sorted from blood. The sample's cell subset or site, from its label and the paper: CD45RA+ positively selected. The CDR3 is CASSYVYEQYF. The DNA sequence reads TGTGCCAGCAGTTACGTCTACGAGCAGTACTTC.